The clone carrying this T cell receptor beta chain was seen repeatedly, ten times or more. MiXCR was run by TCRdb on the reads, yielding one entry per CDR3 protein. The sample lists 150,000 to 200,000 distinct CDR3 sequences; 9.5% were seen once. CDR1 is SGHTA and CDR2 is FQGNSA in the germline V gene. V lost 1 base to trimming and J lost 5 bases; unmatched junction nucleotides: 7. The CDR3 extends over 16 amino acids. This sample is part of a study of T cell repertoires in cytomegalovirus infection. This receptor was obtained from a human donor in good health (CMV status not recorded). Some clones in this sample may be carry-over from other donors' samples. Sequencing input: PBMCs. The chain has TRBV7-2 and TRBJ2-5; 10 bases are a match to TRBD2. The CDR3 is CASSLGSGGAGETQYF. The CDR3, as DNA: TGTGCCAGCAGCTTAGGAAGCGGGGGGGCCGGTGAGACCCAGTACTTC.